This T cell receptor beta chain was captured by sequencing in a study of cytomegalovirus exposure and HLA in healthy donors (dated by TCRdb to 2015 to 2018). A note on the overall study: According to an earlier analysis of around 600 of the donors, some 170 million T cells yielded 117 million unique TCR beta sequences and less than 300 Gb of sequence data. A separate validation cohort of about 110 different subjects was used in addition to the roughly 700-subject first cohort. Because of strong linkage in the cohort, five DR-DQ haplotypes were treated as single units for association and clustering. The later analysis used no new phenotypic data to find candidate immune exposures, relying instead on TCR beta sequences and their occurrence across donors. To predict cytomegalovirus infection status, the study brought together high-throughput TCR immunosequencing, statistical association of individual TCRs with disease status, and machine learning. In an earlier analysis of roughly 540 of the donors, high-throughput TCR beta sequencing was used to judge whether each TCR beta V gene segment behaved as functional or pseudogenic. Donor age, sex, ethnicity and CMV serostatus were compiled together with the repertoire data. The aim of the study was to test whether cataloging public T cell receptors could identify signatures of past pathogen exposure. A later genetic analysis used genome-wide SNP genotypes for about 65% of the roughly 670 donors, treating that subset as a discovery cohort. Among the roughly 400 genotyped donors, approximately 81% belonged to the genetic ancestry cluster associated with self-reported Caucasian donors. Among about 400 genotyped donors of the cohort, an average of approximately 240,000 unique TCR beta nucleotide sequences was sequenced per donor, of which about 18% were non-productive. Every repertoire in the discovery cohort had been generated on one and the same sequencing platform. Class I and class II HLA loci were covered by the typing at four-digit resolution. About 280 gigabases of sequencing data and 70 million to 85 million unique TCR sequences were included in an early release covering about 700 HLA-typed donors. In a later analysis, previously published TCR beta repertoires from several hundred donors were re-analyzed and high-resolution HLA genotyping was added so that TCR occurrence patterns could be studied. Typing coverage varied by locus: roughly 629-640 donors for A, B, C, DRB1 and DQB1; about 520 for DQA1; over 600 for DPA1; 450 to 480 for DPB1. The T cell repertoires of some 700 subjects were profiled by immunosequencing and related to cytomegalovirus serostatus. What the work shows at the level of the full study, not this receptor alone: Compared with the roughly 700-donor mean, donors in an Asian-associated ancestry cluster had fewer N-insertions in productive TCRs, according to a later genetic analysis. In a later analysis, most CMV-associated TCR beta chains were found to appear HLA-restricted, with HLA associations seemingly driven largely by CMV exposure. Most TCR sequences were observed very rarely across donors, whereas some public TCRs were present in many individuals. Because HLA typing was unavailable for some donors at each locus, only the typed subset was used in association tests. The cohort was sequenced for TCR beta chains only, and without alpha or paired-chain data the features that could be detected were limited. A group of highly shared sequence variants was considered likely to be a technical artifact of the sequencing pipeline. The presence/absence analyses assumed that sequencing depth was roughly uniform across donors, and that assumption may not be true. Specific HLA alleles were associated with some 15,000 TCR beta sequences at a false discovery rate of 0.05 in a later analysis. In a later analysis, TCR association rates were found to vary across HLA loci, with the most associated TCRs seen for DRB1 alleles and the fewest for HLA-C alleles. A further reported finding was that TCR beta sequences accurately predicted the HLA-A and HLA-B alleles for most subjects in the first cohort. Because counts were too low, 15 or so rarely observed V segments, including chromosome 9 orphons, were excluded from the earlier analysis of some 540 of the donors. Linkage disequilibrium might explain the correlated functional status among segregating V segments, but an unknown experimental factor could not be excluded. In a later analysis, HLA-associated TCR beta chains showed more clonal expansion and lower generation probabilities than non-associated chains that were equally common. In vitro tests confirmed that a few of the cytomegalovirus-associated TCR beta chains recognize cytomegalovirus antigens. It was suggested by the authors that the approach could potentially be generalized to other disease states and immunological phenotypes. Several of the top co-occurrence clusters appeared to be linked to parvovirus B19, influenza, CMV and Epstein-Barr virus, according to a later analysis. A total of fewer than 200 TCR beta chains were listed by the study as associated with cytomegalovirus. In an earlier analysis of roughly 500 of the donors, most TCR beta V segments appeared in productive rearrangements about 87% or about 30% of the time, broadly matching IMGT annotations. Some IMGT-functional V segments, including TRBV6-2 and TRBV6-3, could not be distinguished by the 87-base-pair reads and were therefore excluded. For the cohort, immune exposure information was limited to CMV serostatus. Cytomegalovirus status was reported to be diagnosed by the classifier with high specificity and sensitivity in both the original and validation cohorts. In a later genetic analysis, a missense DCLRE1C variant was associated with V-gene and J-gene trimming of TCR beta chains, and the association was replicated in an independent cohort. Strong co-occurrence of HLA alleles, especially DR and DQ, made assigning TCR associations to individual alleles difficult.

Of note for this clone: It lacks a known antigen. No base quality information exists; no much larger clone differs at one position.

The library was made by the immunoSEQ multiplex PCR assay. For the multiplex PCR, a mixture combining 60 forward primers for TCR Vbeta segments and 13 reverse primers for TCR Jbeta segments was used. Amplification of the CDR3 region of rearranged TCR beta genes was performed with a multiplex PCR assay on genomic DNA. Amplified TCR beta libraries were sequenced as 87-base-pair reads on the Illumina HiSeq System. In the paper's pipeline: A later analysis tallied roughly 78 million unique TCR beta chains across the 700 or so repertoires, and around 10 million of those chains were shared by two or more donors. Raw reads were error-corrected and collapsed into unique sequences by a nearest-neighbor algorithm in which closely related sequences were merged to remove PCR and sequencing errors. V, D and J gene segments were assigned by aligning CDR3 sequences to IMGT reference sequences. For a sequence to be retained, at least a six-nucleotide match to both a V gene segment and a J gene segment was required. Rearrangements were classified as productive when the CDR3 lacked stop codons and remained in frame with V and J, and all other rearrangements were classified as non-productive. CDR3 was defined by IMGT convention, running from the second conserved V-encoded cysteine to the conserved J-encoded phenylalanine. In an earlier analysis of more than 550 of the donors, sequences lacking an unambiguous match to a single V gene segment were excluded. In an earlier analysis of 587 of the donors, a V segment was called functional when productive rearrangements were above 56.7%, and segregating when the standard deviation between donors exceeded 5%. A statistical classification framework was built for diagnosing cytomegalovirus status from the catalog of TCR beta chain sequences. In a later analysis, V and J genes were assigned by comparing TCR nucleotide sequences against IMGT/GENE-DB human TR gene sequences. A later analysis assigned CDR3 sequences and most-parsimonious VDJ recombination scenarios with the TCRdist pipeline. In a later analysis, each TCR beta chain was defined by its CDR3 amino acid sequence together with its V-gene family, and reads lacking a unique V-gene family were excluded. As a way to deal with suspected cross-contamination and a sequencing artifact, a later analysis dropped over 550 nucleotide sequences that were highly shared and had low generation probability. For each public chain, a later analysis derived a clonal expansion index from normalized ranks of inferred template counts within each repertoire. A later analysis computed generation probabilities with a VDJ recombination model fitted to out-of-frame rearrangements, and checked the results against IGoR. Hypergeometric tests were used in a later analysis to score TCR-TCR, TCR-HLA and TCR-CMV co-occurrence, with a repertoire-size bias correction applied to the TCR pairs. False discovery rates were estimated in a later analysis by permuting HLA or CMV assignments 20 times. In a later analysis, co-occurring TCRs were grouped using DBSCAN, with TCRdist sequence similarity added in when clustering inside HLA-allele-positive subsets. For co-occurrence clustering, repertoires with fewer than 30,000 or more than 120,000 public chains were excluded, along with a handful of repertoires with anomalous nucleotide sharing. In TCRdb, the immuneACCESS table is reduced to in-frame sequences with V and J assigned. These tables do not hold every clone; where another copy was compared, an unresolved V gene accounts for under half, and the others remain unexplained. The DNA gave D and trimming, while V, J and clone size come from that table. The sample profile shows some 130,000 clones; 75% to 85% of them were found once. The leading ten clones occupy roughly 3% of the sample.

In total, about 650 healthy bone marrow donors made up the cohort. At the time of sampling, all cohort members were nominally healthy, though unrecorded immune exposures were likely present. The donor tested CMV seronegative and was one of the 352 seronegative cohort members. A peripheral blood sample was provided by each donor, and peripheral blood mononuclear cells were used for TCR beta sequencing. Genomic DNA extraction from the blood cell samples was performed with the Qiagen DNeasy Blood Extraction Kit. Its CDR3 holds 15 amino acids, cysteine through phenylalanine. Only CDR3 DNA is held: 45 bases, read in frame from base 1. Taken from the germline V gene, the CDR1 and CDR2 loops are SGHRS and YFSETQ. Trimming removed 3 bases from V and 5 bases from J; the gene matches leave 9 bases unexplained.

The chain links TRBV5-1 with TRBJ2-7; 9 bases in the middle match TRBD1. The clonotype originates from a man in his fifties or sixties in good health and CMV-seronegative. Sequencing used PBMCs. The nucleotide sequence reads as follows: TGCGCCAGCAGCTCCTCCTCGACAGGGGGGGACGAGCAGTACTTC. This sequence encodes CASSSSSTGGDEQYF.